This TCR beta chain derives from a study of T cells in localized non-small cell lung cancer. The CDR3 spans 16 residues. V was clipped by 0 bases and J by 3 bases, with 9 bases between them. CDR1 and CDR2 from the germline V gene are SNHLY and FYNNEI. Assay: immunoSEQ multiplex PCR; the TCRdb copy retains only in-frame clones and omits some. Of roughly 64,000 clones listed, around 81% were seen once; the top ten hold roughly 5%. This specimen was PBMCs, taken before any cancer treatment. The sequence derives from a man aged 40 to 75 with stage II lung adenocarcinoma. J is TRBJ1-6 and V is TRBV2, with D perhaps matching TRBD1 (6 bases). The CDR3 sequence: CASSEAGQNYNSPLHF. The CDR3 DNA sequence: TGTGCCAGCAGTGAAGCTGGACAGAACTATAATTCACCCCTCCACTTT.